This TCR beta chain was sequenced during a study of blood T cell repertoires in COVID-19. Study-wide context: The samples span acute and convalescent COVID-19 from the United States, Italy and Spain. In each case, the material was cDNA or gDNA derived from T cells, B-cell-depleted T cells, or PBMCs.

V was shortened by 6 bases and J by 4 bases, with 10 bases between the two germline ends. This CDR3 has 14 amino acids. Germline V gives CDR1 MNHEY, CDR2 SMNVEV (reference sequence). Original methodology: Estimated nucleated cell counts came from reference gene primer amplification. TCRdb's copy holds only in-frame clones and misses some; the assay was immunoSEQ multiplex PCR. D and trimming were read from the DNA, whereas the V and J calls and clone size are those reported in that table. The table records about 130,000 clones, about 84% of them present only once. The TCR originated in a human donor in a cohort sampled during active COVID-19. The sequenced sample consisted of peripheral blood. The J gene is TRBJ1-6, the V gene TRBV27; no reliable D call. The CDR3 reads CASRQGGYNSPLHF. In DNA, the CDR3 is TGTGCCAGCAGACAAGGAGGATATAATTCACCCCTCCACTTT.